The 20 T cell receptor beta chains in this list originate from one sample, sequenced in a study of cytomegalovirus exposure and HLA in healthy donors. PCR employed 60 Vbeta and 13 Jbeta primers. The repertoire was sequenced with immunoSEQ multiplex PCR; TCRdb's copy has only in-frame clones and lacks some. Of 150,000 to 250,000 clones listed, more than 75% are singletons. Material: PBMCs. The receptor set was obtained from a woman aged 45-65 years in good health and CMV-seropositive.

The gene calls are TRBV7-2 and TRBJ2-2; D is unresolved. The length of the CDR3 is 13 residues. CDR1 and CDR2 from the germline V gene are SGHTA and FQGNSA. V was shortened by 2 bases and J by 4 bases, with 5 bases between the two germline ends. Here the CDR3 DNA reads TGTGCCAGCAGCTTATCTATCACCGGGGAGCTGTTTTTT. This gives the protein CASSLSITGELFF.

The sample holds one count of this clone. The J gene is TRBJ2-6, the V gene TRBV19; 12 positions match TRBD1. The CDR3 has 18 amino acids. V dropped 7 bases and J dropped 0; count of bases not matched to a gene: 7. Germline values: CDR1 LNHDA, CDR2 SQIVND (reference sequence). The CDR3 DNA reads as TGTGCCAGTAACCCCCGGGACAGGGGGCTCTCTGGGGCCAACGTCCTGACTTTC. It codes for CASNPRDRGLSGANVLTF.

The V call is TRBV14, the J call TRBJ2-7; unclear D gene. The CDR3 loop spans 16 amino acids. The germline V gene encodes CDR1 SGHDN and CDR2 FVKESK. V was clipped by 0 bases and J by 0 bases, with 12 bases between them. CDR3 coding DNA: TGTGCCAGCAGCCAAGATCCCCGGAGAAGCTCCTACGAGCAGTACTTC. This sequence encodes CASSQDPRRSSYEQYF.

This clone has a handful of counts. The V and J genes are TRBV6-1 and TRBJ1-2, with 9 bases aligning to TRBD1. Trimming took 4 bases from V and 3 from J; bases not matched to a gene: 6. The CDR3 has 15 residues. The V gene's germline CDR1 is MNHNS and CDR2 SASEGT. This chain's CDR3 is CASSAIQGADYGYTF. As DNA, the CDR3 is TGTGCCAGCAGTGCTATACAGGGGGCGGACTATGGCTACACCTTC.

The CDR3 protein is CASSYGQGSDYGYTF. The CDR3 DNA reads as TGTGCCAGCAGTTACGGGCAGGGGAGCGACTATGGCTACACCTTC. The genes are TRBV6-5 and TRBJ1-2; the D gene is possibly TRBD1 (6 bases). The V gene's germline CDR1 is MNHEY and CDR2 SVGAGI. Trimming removed 2 bases from V and 3 bases from J, with 13 bases in between. This CDR3 spans 15 amino acids.

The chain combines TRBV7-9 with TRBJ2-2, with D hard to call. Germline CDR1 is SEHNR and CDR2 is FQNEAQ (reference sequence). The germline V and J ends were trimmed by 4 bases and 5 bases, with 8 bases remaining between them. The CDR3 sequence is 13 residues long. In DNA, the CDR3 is TGTGCCAGCAGCTCCATCACTACCGGGGAGCTGTTTTTT. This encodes CASSSITTGELFF.

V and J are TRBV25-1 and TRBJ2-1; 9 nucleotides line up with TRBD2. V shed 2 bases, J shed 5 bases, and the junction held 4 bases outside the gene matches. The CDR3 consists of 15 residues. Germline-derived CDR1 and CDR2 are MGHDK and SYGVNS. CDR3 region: CASSEPRTSDNEQFF. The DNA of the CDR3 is TGTGCCAGCAGTGAACCCCGGACTAGCGACAATGAGCAGTTCTTC.

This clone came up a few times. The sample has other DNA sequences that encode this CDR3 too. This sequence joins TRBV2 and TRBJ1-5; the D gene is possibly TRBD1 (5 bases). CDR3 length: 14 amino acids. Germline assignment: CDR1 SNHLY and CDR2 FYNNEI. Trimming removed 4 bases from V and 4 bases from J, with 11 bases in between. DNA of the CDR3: TGTGCCAGCAGTGCGCAGGGAGGAAATCAGCCCCAGCATTTT. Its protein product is CASSAQGGNQPQHF.

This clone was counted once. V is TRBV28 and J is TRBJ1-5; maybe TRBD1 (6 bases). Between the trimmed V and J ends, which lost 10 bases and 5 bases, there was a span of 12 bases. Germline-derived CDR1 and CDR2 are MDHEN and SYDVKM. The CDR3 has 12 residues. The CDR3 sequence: CATQGRYQPQHF. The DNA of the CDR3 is TGTGCCACCCAGGGGCGATATCAGCCCCAGCATTTT. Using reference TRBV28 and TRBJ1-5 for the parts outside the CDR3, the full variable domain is DVKVTQSSRYLVKRTGEKVFLECVQDMDHENMFWYRQDPGLGLRLIYFSYDVKMKEKGDIPEGYSVSREKKERFSLILESASTNQTSMYLCATQGRYQPQHFGDGTRLSIL.

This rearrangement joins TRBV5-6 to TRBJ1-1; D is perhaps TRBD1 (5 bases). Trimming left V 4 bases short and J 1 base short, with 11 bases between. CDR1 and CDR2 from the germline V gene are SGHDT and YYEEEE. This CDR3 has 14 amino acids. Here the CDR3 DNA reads TGTGCCAGCAGCCCTCACGACAGGAACACTGAAGCTTTCTTT. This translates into CASSPHDRNTEAFF.

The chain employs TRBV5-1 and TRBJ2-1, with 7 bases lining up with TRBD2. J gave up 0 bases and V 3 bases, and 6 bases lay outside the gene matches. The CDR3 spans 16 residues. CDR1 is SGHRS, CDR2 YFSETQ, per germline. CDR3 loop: CASSWIGGSSYNEQFF. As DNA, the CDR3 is TGCGCCAGCAGCTGGATCGGGGGGAGCTCCTACAATGAGCAGTTCTTC.

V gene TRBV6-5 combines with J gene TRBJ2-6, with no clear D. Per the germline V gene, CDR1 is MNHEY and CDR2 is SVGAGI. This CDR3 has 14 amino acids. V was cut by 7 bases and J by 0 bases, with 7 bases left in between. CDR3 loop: CASTLSSGANVLTF. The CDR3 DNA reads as TGTGCCAGCACCCTAAGCTCTGGGGCCAACGTCCTGACTTTC.

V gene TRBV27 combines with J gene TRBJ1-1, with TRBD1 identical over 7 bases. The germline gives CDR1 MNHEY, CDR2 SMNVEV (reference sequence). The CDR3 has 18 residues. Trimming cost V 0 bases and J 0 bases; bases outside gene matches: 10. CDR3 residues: CASSLSYQQGSMNTEAFF. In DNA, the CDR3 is TGTGCCAGCAGTTTATCCTACCAACAGGGGTCGATGAACACTGAAGCTTTCTTT.

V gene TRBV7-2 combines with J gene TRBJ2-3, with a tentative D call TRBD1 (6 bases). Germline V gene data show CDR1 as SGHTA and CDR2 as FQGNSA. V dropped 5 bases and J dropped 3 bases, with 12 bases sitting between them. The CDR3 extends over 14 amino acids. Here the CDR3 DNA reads TGTGCCAGCAGCCCTCATGGACAGACAGATACGCAGTATTTT. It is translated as CASSPHGQTDTQYF.

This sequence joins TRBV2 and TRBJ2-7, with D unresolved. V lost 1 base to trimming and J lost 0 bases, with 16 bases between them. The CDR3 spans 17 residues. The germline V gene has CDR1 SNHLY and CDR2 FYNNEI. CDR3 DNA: TGTGCCAGCAGTGAAGTTATAGCACAAGACTTCTCCTACGAGCAGTACTTC. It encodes CASSEVIAQDFSYEQYF.

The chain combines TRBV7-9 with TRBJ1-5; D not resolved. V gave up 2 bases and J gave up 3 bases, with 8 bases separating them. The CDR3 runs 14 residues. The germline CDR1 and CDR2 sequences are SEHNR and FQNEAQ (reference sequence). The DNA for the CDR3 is TGTGCCAGCAGCTTAATAACAGACAATCAGCCCCAGCATTTT. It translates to CASSLITDNQPQHF.

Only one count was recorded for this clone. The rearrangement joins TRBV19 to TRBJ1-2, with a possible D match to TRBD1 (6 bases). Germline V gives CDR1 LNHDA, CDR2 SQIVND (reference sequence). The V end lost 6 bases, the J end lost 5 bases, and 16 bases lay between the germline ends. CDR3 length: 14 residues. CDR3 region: CASSRGHGDYGYTF. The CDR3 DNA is TGTGCCAGTAGCAGGGGACACGGGGATTATGGCTACACCTTC.

CDR3 sequence reads: CASSLLAQETQYF. The CDR3 DNA reads TGTGCCAGCAGCTTACTAGCGCAAGAGACCCAGTACTTC. This chain connects TRBV7-7 to TRBJ2-5; a weak D match, TRBD2 (6 bases). This CDR3 is 13 amino acids long. The germline V and J ends were trimmed by 2 bases and 2 bases, with 6 bases remaining between them. CDR1 is SSHAT and CDR2 is FNYEAQ in the germline V gene (reference sequence).

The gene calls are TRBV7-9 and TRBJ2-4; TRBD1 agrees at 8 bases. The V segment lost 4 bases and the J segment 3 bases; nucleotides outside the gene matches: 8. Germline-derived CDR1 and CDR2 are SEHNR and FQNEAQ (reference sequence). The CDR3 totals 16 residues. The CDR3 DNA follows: TGTGCCAGCAGCTACGGACAGGGATACGACAAAAACATTCAGTACTTC. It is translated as CASSYGQGYDKNIQYF.

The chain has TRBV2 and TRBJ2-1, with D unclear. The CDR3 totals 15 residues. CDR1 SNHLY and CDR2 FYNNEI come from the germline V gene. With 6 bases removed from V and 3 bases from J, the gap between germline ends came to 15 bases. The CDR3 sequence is CASSLTPLLYNEQFF. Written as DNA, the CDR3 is TGTGCCAGCAGCCTCACCCCACTTCTCTACAATGAGCAGTTCTTC.